Listed below are T cell receptor beta chains from one sample, sequenced in a study of identical twins. TCRdb itself ran the 5' RACE reads through MiXCR, one entry per CDR3 protein. This sample has roughly 1.6 million distinct CDR3 sequences, with under 35% found just once. The specimen was cord blood. The receptors here all came from a newborn girl in good health. CDR3s include the opening cysteine and the closing phenylalanine or tryptophan. The D gene is left open where the match is weak. Expanded clones get a size class; other rows say once, few or many, or leave the size out.

CDR3nt: TGTGCCACCAGCAGAGAAGTTTCCTACGAGCAGTACTTC; CDR3aa: CATSREVSYEQYF; abundance: few; v_gene: TRBV15; j_gene: TRBJ2-7; d_gene: .
CDR3nt: TGTGCCAGCAGCCAAGGGCTCGGGAAGTATTTT; CDR3aa: CASSQGLGKYF; abundance: .; v_gene: TRBV12-3/TRBV12-4; j_gene: TRBJ2-3; d_gene: .
CDR3nt: TGTGCCGTGATTAGCGGGGGCCTTCCTTACGAGCAGTACTTC; CDR3aa: CAVISGGLPYEQYF; abundance: few; v_gene: TRBV7-9; j_gene: TRBJ2-7; d_gene: TRBD2
CDR3nt: TGCGCCAGCAGCTTTAGGCCGACCTCCTACGAGCAGTACTTC; CDR3aa: CASSFRPTSYEQYF; abundance: .; v_gene: TRBV5-1; j_gene: TRBJ2-7; d_gene: .
CDR3nt: TGTGCCAGCAGTTTCATAGGTGAGCAGTACTTC; CDR3aa: CASSFIGEQYF; abundance: once; v_gene: TRBV27; j_gene: TRBJ2-7; d_gene: .
CDR3nt: TGTGCCAGCACTTTAAGGAGAGGGGCAGATACGCAGTATTTT; CDR3aa: CASTLRRGADTQYF; abundance: few; v_gene: TRBV12-3/TRBV12-4; j_gene: TRBJ2-3; d_gene: .
CDR3nt: TGTGCCAGCAGCCAAGAGAGGCTTACCCTAGCGGGGGCCTACAATGAGCAGTTCTTC; CDR3aa: CASSQERLTLAGAYNEQFF; abundance: .; v_gene: TRBV3-1; j_gene: TRBJ2-1; d_gene: TRBD2
CDR3nt: TGTGCCAGCAGTGCCGCGCAGGGGCTCCATCGTTACGAGCAGTACTTC; CDR3aa: CASSAAQGLHRYEQYF; abundance: .; v_gene: TRBV2; j_gene: TRBJ2-7; d_gene: .
CDR3nt: TGTGCCAGCAGGAGGGACAGGGGGCTTACCGGGGAGCTGTTTTTT; CDR3aa: CASRRDRGLTGELFF; abundance: .; v_gene: TRBV27; j_gene: TRBJ2-2; d_gene: TRBD1
CDR3nt: TGTGCCAGCAGTTTAGTCGAAAACATTCAGTACTTC; CDR3aa: CASSLVENIQYF; abundance: many; v_gene: TRBV12-3/TRBV12-4; j_gene: TRBJ2-4; d_gene: .
CDR3nt: TGTGCCAGCAGTTTAGTTGCTACGGGGGGAACGGGGAATGAGCAGTTCTTC; CDR3aa: CASSLVATGGTGNEQFF; abundance: many; v_gene: TRBV12-3/TRBV12-4; j_gene: TRBJ2-1; d_gene: TRBD2
CDR3nt: TGTGCCAGCATTGACAGGGACCCTCCTAACTATGGCTACACCTTC; CDR3aa: CASIDRDPPNYGYTF; abundance: .; v_gene: TRBV25-1; j_gene: TRBJ1-2; d_gene: TRBD1
CDR3nt: TGTGCCAGCAGTAAAATCAGCGGGGGGCCCCAAGAGACCCAGTACTTC; CDR3aa: CASSKISGGPQETQYF; abundance: .; v_gene: TRBV12-3/TRBV12-4; j_gene: TRBJ2-5; d_gene: TRBD2
CDR3nt: TGTGCCAGCAGCCGAGCCCTTAGCGGGGGATACGAGCAGTACTTC; CDR3aa: CASSRALSGGYEQYF; abundance: .; v_gene: TRBV6-6; j_gene: TRBJ2-7; d_gene: TRBD2
CDR3nt: TGCAGTGCTAGAAGTCCCCGAGCCACCTACGAGCAGTACTTC; CDR3aa: CSARSPRATYEQYF; abundance: few; v_gene: TRBV20-1; j_gene: TRBJ2-7; d_gene: .
CDR3nt: TGCGCCAGCAGCCAAGGATGGACAGGGGGTAATCAGCCCCAGCATTTT; CDR3aa: CASSQGWTGGNQPQHF; abundance: few; v_gene: TRBV4-1; j_gene: TRBJ1-5; d_gene: TRBD1
CDR3nt: TGTGCCAGCAGCCAAGGACAGGAAGAAGCTTTCTTT; CDR3aa: CASSQGQEEAFF; abundance: .; v_gene: TRBV12-3/TRBV12-4; j_gene: TRBJ1-1; d_gene: TRBD1
CDR3nt: TGCGCCAGCAGCTTGGCCGGTGCGGGGCCCGTGGGCTTAGCTAACTATGGCTACACCTTC; CDR3aa: CASSLAGAGPVGLANYGYTF; abundance: .; v_gene: TRBV5-1; j_gene: TRBJ1-2; d_gene: .
CDR3nt: TGTGCCAGCAGTTACGGGACAGGGAAGGGCGAGCAGTACTTC; CDR3aa: CASSYGTGKGEQYF; abundance: .; v_gene: TRBV6-5; j_gene: TRBJ2-7; d_gene: TRBD1
CDR3nt: TGTGCCACCAGCAGAGAAGTAGGAGGGCTCACTGAAGCTTTCTTT; CDR3aa: CATSREVGGLTEAFF; abundance: few; v_gene: TRBV15; j_gene: TRBJ1-1; d_gene: .
CDR3nt: TGTGCCAGCAGCTTAGCCAGGGTTGGGTCCTACGAGCAGTACTTC; CDR3aa: CASSLARVGSYEQYF; abundance: .; v_gene: TRBV7-9; j_gene: TRBJ2-7; d_gene: .
CDR3nt: TGTGCCAGCAGCGTAGAATGGCGGGGGGGAGGCGCAGATACGCAGTATTTT; CDR3aa: CASSVEWRGGGADTQYF; abundance: .; v_gene: TRBV9; j_gene: TRBJ2-3; d_gene: TRBD2
CDR3nt: TGTGCCAGCAGGGCCGGGACAGGGACTGAAGCTTTCTTT; CDR3aa: CASRAGTGTEAFF; abundance: .; v_gene: TRBV7-9; j_gene: TRBJ1-1; d_gene: TRBD1
CDR3nt: TGTGCCAGCAGCCCCAGCGGGATGGGGAACACTGAAGCTTTCTTT; CDR3aa: CASSPSGMGNTEAFF; abundance: .; v_gene: TRBV7-9; j_gene: TRBJ1-1; d_gene: .
CDR3nt: TGCGCCACCAGCAGAGATGTGGGAATAGGCGGGGAGCTGTTTTTT; CDR3aa: CATSRDVGIGGELFF; abundance: .; v_gene: TRBV15; j_gene: TRBJ2-2; d_gene: .
CDR3nt: TGCGCCAGCAGCTCCTACGCTACAGGGTTCGCCACAGATACGCAGTATTTT; CDR3aa: CASSSYATGFATDTQYF; abundance: .; v_gene: TRBV5-1; j_gene: TRBJ2-3; d_gene: .
CDR3nt: TGCAGTGCTCGGCCCTTCGCCCACCTCTCCTACAATGAGCAGTACTTC; CDR3aa: CSARPFAHLSYNEQYF; abundance: .; v_gene: TRBV20-1; j_gene: TRBJ2-7; d_gene: .
CDR3nt: TGCAGTGCCTTCCCCCTACTAGCGGGAGGTATCGAGCAGTACTTC; CDR3aa: CSAFPLLAGGIEQYF; abundance: .; v_gene: TRBV20-1; j_gene: TRBJ2-7; d_gene: TRBD2
CDR3nt: TGCAGTGCTAGACCGACTAGCGGGAGGAAGTCCTACGAGCAGTACTTC; CDR3aa: CSARPTSGRKSYEQYF; abundance: few; v_gene: TRBV20-1; j_gene: TRBJ2-7; d_gene: TRBD2
CDR3nt: TGTGCCAGCAGCCAGGGGGGGACTAGCAGCAGGGAGCTGTTTTTT; CDR3aa: CASSQGGTSSRELFF; abundance: .; v_gene: TRBV4-2; j_gene: TRBJ2-2; d_gene: TRBD2
CDR3nt: TGTGCCAGCAGCCAAGAGGATGGGGTAGCGTTGCAGTACTTC; CDR3aa: CASSQEDGVALQYF; abundance: .; v_gene: TRBV4-2; j_gene: TRBJ2-5; d_gene: .
CDR3nt: TGTGCCAGCAGTGACCCGACTAGGAGCTCCTACAATGAGCAGTTCTTC; CDR3aa: CASSDPTRSSYNEQFF; abundance: .; v_gene: TRBV6-4; j_gene: TRBJ2-1; d_gene: .
CDR3nt: TGCGCCAGCAGTTATGACATTCATGGCCACACCTTC; CDR3aa: CASSYDIHGHTF; abundance: .; v_gene: TRBV5-1; j_gene: TRBJ1-2; d_gene: .
CDR3nt: TGCAGTGCTAGAAAACCTCATACAGGGCGCCATAATTCACCCCTCCACTTT; CDR3aa: CSARKPHTGRHNSPLHF; abundance: .; v_gene: TRBV20-1; j_gene: TRBJ1-6; d_gene: .
CDR3nt: TGTGCCAGCAGTGCAGCCGGGACAGGGGGCCTCTATGGCTACACCTTC; CDR3aa: CASSAAGTGGLYGYTF; abundance: .; v_gene: TRBV27; j_gene: TRBJ1-2; d_gene: TRBD1
CDR3nt: TGCAGTGCTATAAAGGCGTATACGCAGTATTTT; CDR3aa: CSAIKAYTQYF; abundance: .; v_gene: TRBV20-1; j_gene: TRBJ2-3; d_gene: .
CDR3nt: TGTGCCAGTAGGGGGCCGGAGAGGAATGGCTACACCTTC; CDR3aa: CASRGPERNGYTF; abundance: few; v_gene: TRBV2; j_gene: TRBJ1-2; d_gene: TRBD1
CDR3nt: TGTGCCATCAGTGAGAGGGCAGGGGAATGGAACTATGGCTACACCTTC; CDR3aa: CAISERAGEWNYGYTF; abundance: .; v_gene: TRBV10-3; j_gene: TRBJ1-2; d_gene: .
CDR3nt: TGCGCCAGCAGCCCACCACGGGGACTTCTTTACAATGAGCAGTTCTTC; CDR3aa: CASSPPRGLLYNEQFF; abundance: .; v_gene: TRBV5-1; j_gene: TRBJ2-1; d_gene: .
CDR3nt: TGTGCCAGCAGCTTGGGACTAGCGGGAACGGTCCCGTACTTC; CDR3aa: CASSLGLAGTVPYF; abundance: few; v_gene: TRBV5-4; j_gene: TRBJ2-5; d_gene: TRBD2
CDR3nt: TGTGCCAGCAGATCAGGGGTCGGGACTAGCGGTTTCTACGAGCAGTACTTC; CDR3aa: CASRSGVGTSGFYEQYF; abundance: few; v_gene: TRBV6-2/TRBV6-3; j_gene: TRBJ2-7; d_gene: TRBD2
CDR3nt: TGTGCCAGTAGTAGTCCGGGACTAGCGGGAGTAATTTACAATGAGCAGTTCTTC; CDR3aa: CASSSPGLAGVIYNEQFF; abundance: .; v_gene: TRBV19; j_gene: TRBJ2-1; d_gene: TRBD2
CDR3nt: TGCAGCGTTAACAGGGGTCCCTACAATGAGCAGTACTTC; CDR3aa: CSVNRGPYNEQYF; abundance: .; v_gene: TRBV29-1; j_gene: TRBJ2-7; d_gene: TRBD1
CDR3nt: TGTGCCACCAGTGACCCCGAGACAGATACGCAGTATTTT; CDR3aa: CATSDPETDTQYF; abundance: few; v_gene: TRBV24-1; j_gene: TRBJ2-3; d_gene: .
CDR3nt: TGTGCCAGCAGTGTAGGAGGGGGAGTAGATAATGAGCAGTTCTTC; CDR3aa: CASSVGGGVDNEQFF; abundance: few; v_gene: TRBV9; j_gene: TRBJ2-1; d_gene: .
CDR3nt: TGTGCCAGCAGCCCCGACAGGGGCCTCAACACTGAAGCTTTCTTT; CDR3aa: CASSPDRGLNTEAFF; abundance: .; v_gene: TRBV6-6; j_gene: TRBJ1-1; d_gene: TRBD1
CDR3nt: TGTGCCAGCAGCCCCCTGAGAGAATCCCAGATCCACTTT; CDR3aa: CASSPLRESQIHF; abundance: .; v_gene: TRBV4-2; j_gene: TRBJ1-6; d_gene: .
CDR3nt: TGTGCCAGCAGCGCGACAGGGAGGGGGACAGATACGCAGTATTTT; CDR3aa: CASSATGRGTDTQYF; abundance: .; v_gene: TRBV11-1; j_gene: TRBJ2-3; d_gene: .
CDR3nt: TGCAGTGCTCCCCGGCTAGCGGGGGGATACACAGATACGCAGTATTTT; CDR3aa: CSAPRLAGGYTDTQYF; abundance: few; v_gene: TRBV20-1; j_gene: TRBJ2-3; d_gene: TRBD2
CDR3nt: TGTGCCAGCAGCTTAGCCCAGGGGGCAGGCACCTACGAGCAGTACTTC; CDR3aa: CASSLAQGAGTYEQYF; abundance: few; v_gene: TRBV11-2; j_gene: TRBJ2-7; d_gene: TRBD1
CDR3nt: TGTGCCAGCAGCAAGGGGGACAGTCCCTCTGGGGCCAACGTCCTGACTTTC; CDR3aa: CASSKGDSPSGANVLTF; abundance: .; v_gene: TRBV21-1; j_gene: TRBJ2-6; d_gene: .
CDR3nt: TGTGCCAGCAGCCGGGGACAGTTTAACACTGAAGCTTTCTTT; CDR3aa: CASSRGQFNTEAFF; abundance: .; v_gene: TRBV12-3/TRBV12-4; j_gene: TRBJ1-1; d_gene: TRBD1
CDR3nt: TGTGCCAGCAGTTTCCTTACTAGTACCGGAGATACGCAGTATTTT; CDR3aa: CASSFLTSTGDTQYF; abundance: .; v_gene: TRBV27; j_gene: TRBJ2-3; d_gene: .